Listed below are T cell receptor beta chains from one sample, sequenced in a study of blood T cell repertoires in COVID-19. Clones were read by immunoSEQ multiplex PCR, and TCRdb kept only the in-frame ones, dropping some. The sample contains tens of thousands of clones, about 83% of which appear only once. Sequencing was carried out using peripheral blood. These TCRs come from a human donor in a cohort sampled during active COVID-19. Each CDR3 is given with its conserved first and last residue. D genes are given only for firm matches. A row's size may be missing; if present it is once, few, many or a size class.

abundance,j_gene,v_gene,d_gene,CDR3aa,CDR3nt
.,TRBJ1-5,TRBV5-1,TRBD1,CASSLTGGGNQPQHF,TGCGCCAGCAGCTTAACAGGGGGAGGCAATCAGCCCCAGCATTTT
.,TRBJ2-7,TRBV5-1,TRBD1,CASRPGTAYEQYF,TGCGCCAGCAGACCAGGGACAGCCTACGAGCAGTACTTC
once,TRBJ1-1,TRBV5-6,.,CASSLPGGTDVEAFF,TGTGCCAGCAGCCTTCCGGGGGGGACCGACGTGGAAGCTTTCTTT
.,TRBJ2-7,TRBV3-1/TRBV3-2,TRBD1,CASSQAGGTGEYF,TGTGCCAGCAGCCAAGCAGGAGGGACAGGGGAGTACTTC
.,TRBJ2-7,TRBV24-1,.,CATSDARLREQYF,TGTGCCACCAGTGATGCAAGACTCCGCGAGCAGTACTTC
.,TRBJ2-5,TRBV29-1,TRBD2,CSVLAGGETQYF,TGCAGCGTACTAGCGGGAGGAGAGACCCAGTACTTC
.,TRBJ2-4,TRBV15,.,CATSSRTLPGLAKNIQYF,TGTGCCACCAGCAGCCGAACCCTTCCAGGCTTAGCCAAAAACATTCAGTACTTC
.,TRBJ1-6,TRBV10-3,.,CAISESQGWSPLHF,TGTGCCATCAGTGAGTCGCAGGGGTGGTCACCCCTCCACTTT
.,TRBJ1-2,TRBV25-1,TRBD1,CASSATPGQGNYGYTF,TGTGCCAGCAGTGCAACCCCGGGACAGGGGAACTATGGCTACACCTTC
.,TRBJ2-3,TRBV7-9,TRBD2,CASSFGGANTDTQYF,TGTGCCAGCAGCTTCGGGGGGGCCAACACAGATACGCAGTATTTT
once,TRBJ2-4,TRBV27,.,CASSRSNLGANIQYF,TGTGCCAGCAGTCGTTCCAATCTGGGGGCGAACATTCAGTACTTC
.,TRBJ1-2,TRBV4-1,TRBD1,CASSQGQGVHYGYTF,TGCGCCAGCAGCCAAGGACAGGGGGTACACTATGGCTACACCTTC
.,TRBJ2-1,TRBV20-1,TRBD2,CSASKKRRASGREDEQFF,TGCAGTGCTAGTAAGAAGAGGCGGGCTAGCGGGAGGGAAGATGAGCAGTTCTTC
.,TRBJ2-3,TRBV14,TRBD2,CASSRVSGGAIDTQYF,TGTGCCAGCAGCCGAGTTAGCGGGGGGGCAATAGATACGCAGTATTTT
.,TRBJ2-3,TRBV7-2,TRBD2,CASSLAYPSGGRDTQYF,TGTGCCAGCAGCTTAGCCTACCCAAGCGGGGGGAGGGATACGCAGTATTTT
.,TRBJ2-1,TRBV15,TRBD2,CATSNPRAGGKNNEQFF,TGTGCCACCAGCAACCCAAGGGCGGGGGGGAAAAACAATGAGCAGTTCTTC
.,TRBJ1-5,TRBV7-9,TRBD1,CASSQDRSSGNQPQHF,TGTGCCAGCAGCCAGGACAGGTCTAGTGGCAATCAGCCCCAGCATTTT
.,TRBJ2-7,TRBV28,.,CASSRRVGGEQYF,TGTGCCAGCAGTAGAAGGGTTGGAGGCGAGCAGTACTTC
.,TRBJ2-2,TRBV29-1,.,CSASHGTGELFF,TGCAGCGCTTCACATGGCACCGGGGAGCTGTTTTTT
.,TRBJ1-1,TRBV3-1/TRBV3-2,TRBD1,CASSLTGGVGEAFF,TGTGCCAGCAGCCTCACAGGGGGCGTGGGTGAAGCTTTCTTT
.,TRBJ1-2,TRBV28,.,CASGEVVDYGYTF,TGTGCCAGCGGGGAGGTAGTGGACTATGGCTACACCTTC
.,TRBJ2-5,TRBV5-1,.,CASSFDIMGETQYF,TGCGCCAGTTCGTTCGACATCATGGGAGAGACCCAGTACTTC
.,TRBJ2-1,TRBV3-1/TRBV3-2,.,CASSRDTLSYEQFF,TGTGCCAGCAGCCGGGACACTTTAAGCTATGAGCAGTTCTTC
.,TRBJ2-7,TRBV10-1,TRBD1,CASRGQGANEQYF,TGCGCCAGCAGAGGACAGGGGGCCAACGAGCAGTACTTC
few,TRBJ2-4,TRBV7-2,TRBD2,CASSPLGSGAAKNIQYF,TGTGCCAGCAGCCCCTTGGGTAGCGGGGCGGCCAAAAACATTCAGTACTTC
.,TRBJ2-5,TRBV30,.,CAWSVRVRETQYF,TGTGCCTGGAGTGTAAGAGTACGGGAGACCCAGTACTTC